The 24 T cell receptor beta chains below were found in one sample sequenced in a study of early T cells in non-severe SARS-CoV-2 infection. TCRdb recomputed calls from the 5' RACE reads with MiXCR, one row per CDR3 protein. The top ten hold approximately 2.8% of the sample, which has some 60,000 distinct CDR3 sequences, roughly an eighth seen once. Sequencing used whole blood. The receptor source for this set is an adult who was a healthcare worker with PCR-confirmed SARS-CoV-2 infection or an uninfected control (not recorded which).

This clonotype was seen a handful of times. The V call is TRBV9, the J call TRBJ1-1, with 9 bases identical to TRBD1. J lost 7 bases, V lost 4 bases, and 8 bases had no gene match. Germline V gene lookup returns CDR1 SGDLS and CDR2 YYNGEE. The length of the CDR3 is 14 residues. The DNA of the CDR3 is TGTGCCAGCAGCCCCAGGGGACAGGGACGTGAAGCTTTCTTT. Translation: CASSPRGQGREAFF.

This clonotype was seen at least ten times. V gene TRBV18 combines with J gene TRBJ2-1, with D uncertain. The V gene lost 3 bases and the J gene lost 8 bases, with 17 bases spanning the gap. Germline V CDR1 and CDR2: KGHSH, LQKENI. The CDR3 runs to 15 residues. The CDR3 spells CASSPVTDPLDEQFF. In DNA, the CDR3 is TGTGCCAGCTCACCTGTGACTGACCCCTTGGATGAGCAGTTCTTC.

This clonotype was counted between two and nine times. The gene calls are TRBV20-1 and TRBJ2-7; 11 bases line up with TRBD1. The CDR3 runs 14 residues. The J segment lost 6 bases and the V segment lost 5 bases, leaving 9 bases of the junction unmatched. Germline assignment: CDR1 DFQATT and CDR2 SNEGSKA (reference sequence). CDR3 in amino acids: CSAGPGQGVLEQYF. The DNA of the CDR3 is TGCAGTGCTGGTCCGGGACAGGGGGTTCTCGAGCAGTACTTC.

The rearrangement joins TRBV11-2 to TRBJ1-1, with a weak D call TRBD1 (6 bases). In germline, CDR1 is SGHAT, CDR2 FQNNGV. V lost 0 bases to trimming and J lost 9 bases, with 14 bases between them. This CDR3 region has 14 residues. CDR3 DNA sequence: TGTGCCAGCAGCTTAGAAGGCAGGGGAGGCAAAGCTTTCTTT. Its protein product is CASSLEGRGGKAFF.

The sample holds one count of this clonotype. A junction end diverges from the germline sequence, so it may reflect a read error. This chain links TRBV5-6 with TRBJ2-1; no definite D call. The CDR3 totals 16 residues. Germline CDR1 SGHDT, CDR2 YYEEEE. The CDR3 is CVSRSGLRQYYNEQFF. In nucleotides, the CDR3 is TGTGTCAGCAGGTCGGGCTTGCGGCAATACTACAATGAGCAGTTCTTC.

The chain is built from TRBV29-1 and TRBJ2-7, with a weak D call TRBD2 (6 bases). Trimming pared 4 bases from V and 3 bases from J, leaving 16 bases between. Per germline, CDR1 SQVTM and CDR2 ANQGSEA. The CDR3 consists of 14 residues. The CDR3 reads CSVARGDSIYEQYF. The DNA of the CDR3 is TGCAGCGTTGCCCGCGGGGACTCTATCTACGAGCAGTACTTC.

This clonotype was detected many times. The chain couples TRBV27 to TRBJ2-2; D is uncertain. Germline CDR1 and CDR2: MNHEY and SMNVEV (reference sequence). CDR3 length: 12 amino acids. V was cut by 3 bases and J by 7 bases, with 6 bases left in between. As DNA, the CDR3 is TGTGCCAGCAGTTTCCTGTTCGGGGAGCTGTTTTTT. Encoded protein: CASSFLFGELFF.

The chain couples TRBV5-1 to TRBJ2-3; weak D call: TRBD2 (5 bases). Germline assignment: CDR1 SGHRS and CDR2 YFSETQ. This CDR3 has 14 amino acids. Trimming shortened V by 0 bases and J by 6 bases, and 11 bases separated the two germline ends. CDR3 DNA: TGCGCCAGCAGCTTGGCCCCCGGGGTGGATACGCAGTATTTT. Its protein is CASSLAPGVDTQYF.

This rearrangement joins TRBV25-1 to TRBJ1-2; 7 bases are shared with TRBD1. The CDR3 spans 12 residues. Trimming at V came to 7 bases and at J to 4 bases, leaving 3 bases not matched to a gene. Germline V CDR1 and CDR2: MGHDK, SYGVNS. CDR3 sequence: CASNHRGYGYTF. CDR3 nucleotides: TGTGCCAGCAACCACAGGGGCTATGGCTACACCTTC.

J is TRBJ2-1 and V is TRBV5-1, with no clear D. Looked up from germline, CDR1 is SGHRS and CDR2 is YFSETQ. There are 16 residues in the CDR3. Between the trimmed V and J ends, which lost 0 bases and 0 bases, there was a span of 10 bases. CDR3 residues: CASSLGSASSYNEQFF. The CDR3 DNA reads TGCGCCAGCAGCTTGGGCAGCGCCAGCTCCTACAATGAGCAGTTCTTC.

To note about this clonotype: A read error may produce the germline difference seen at one junction end. This rearrangement joins TRBV10-3 to TRBJ1-6; the D gene is possibly TRBD1 (6 bases). Germline CDR1 reads ENHRY; CDR2 reads SYGVKD. The CDR3 extends over 14 amino acids. CDR3 DNA sequence: TGTGCCATAACCTCAGGGGACTATAATTCACCCCTCCACTTC. Residues: CAITSGDYNSPLHF.

Notes on this clonotype: A much larger clone lies a single base off, so this may be a read error. The CDR3 spells CASSFRTVDSGANVLTF. DNA of the CDR3: TGTGCCAGCAGTTTCCGGACAGTAGACTCTGGGGCCAACGTCCTGACTTTC. The gene calls are TRBV27 and TRBJ2-6; the D gene is possibly TRBD1 (6 bases). The CDR3 consists of 17 residues. V lost 3 bases and J lost 0, with 12 bases in between. Germline CDR1 and CDR2: MNHEY and SMNVEV (reference sequence).

The chain has TRBV18 and TRBJ1-6; 7 positions agree with TRBD1. CDR3 length: 17 residues. Trimming at V came to 4 bases and at J to 7 bases, leaving 13 bases not matched to a gene. Per the germline V gene, CDR1 is KGHSH and CDR2 is LQKENI. The CDR3 coding sequence is TGTGCCAGCTCACTTAACGAACCAGGGGGACGAAATTCACCCCTCCACTTT. Its translation is CASSLNEPGGRNSPLHF.

There are many counts of this clonotype. This sequence joins TRBV29-1 and TRBJ1-2; 11 bases line up with TRBD1. CDR1 SQVTM and CDR2 ANQGSEA come from the germline V gene. The CDR3 loop spans 12 amino acids. The CDR3 here is CRAAGTGGGYTF. For the CDR3, the DNA is TGCAGAGCCGCCGGGACAGGGGGTGGCTACACCTTC.

The rearrangement uses TRBV18 and TRBJ2-1, with D tentatively TRBD1 (6 bases). The CDR3 consists of 17 residues. Germline assignment: CDR1 KGHSH and CDR2 LQKENI. V lost 0 bases to trimming and J lost 0 bases, with 12 bases between them. The DNA of the CDR3 is TGTGCCAGCTCACCACCCCGTACAGGGCTCTCCTACAATGAGCAGTTCTTC. Its translation is CASSPPRTGLSYNEQFF.

In its sample, this clonotype was seen a few times. The chain links TRBV10-2 to TRBJ1-1, with no clear D. This CDR3 has 15 residues. Trimming shortened V by 5 bases and J by 2 bases, and 15 bases separated the two germline ends. Germline V lookup: CDR1 WSHSY, CDR2 SAAADI. The CDR3 DNA sequence: TGCGCCAGCAGTTCCCTTCCTGCAGGAAACACTGAAGCTTTCTTT. Translation gives CASSSLPAGNTEAFF.

This clonotype has a handful of counts. V gene TRBV7-9 combines with J gene TRBJ2-7; no reliable D call. With 8 bases removed from V and 0 bases from J, the gap between germline ends came to 5 bases. CDR1 and CDR2 from the germline V gene are SEHNR and FQNEAQ (reference sequence). The CDR3 length is 11 residues. The CDR3 loop is CASADSYEQYF. CDR3 DNA sequence: TGTGCCAGCGCCGACTCCTACGAGCAGTACTTC.

This clonotype was found many times. This chain uses TRBV14 with TRBJ1-1; no definite D call. The CDR3 covers 17 residues. V gave up 0 bases and J gave up 2 bases, with 16 bases separating them. Germline assignment: CDR1 SGHDN and CDR2 FVKESK. Here the CDR3 DNA reads TGTGCCAGCAGCCAAGAGGTCGGAAGTGGCCTAAACACTGAAGCTTTCTTT. It translates to CASSQEVGSGLNTEAFF.

This clonotype was detected only a few times. This CDR3 reads CASSPLASGSNEQFF. In nucleotides, the CDR3 is TGTGCCAGCAGCCCCCTGGCTAGCGGGAGTAATGAGCAGTTCTTC. The V gene is TRBV11-3, the J gene TRBJ2-1; 10 nucleotides line up with TRBD2. From germline, CDR1 is SGHNT and CDR2 YENEEA. The length of the CDR3 is 15 residues. V shed 5 bases, J shed 7 bases, and the junction held 8 bases outside the gene matches.

This clonotype was seen at least ten times. The DNA for the CDR3 is TGTGCCAGCAGCTTTGATCTAGCGGGAGCCGGCACCGGGGAGCTGTTTTTT. Translated: CASSFDLAGAGTGELFF. This chain connects TRBV5-5 to TRBJ2-2, with TRBD2 matching over 10 bases. The CDR3 sequence is 17 residues long. Germline values: CDR1 SGHKS, CDR2 YYEKEE (reference sequence). The ends lost 2 bases at V and 4 bases at J; junction bases unmatched: 8.

The chain is built from TRBV6-5 and TRBJ2-2; no firm D call. The CDR3 length is 14 residues. V lost 5 bases, J lost 2 bases, and 9 bases lay in between. Per the germline V gene, CDR1 is MNHEY and CDR2 is SVGAGI. The CDR3 DNA reads as TGTGCCAGCAGTATCGCCCTTAACACCGGGGAGCTGTTTTTT. It specifies CASSIALNTGELFF.

This clonotype was seen at least ten times. The chain is built from TRBV11-2 and TRBJ1-2; TRBD1 is a possible D gene (6 bases). The CDR3 length is 16 residues. Germline CDR1 SGHAT, CDR2 FQNNGV. The V gene lost 7 bases and the J gene lost 4 bases, with 22 bases spanning the gap. Here the CDR3 reads CASTRVQGQWGYGYTF. In DNA, the CDR3 is TGTGCCAGCACCCGTGTCCAGGGGCAATGGGGCTATGGCTACACCTTC.

This clonotype was detected many times. This rearrangement joins TRBV5-5 to TRBJ1-2; tentatively, D is TRBD1 (6 bases). Trimming removed 5 bases from V and 4 bases from J, with 12 bases in between. Germline lookup yields CDR1 SGHKS and CDR2 YYEKEE (reference sequence). This CDR3 contains 13 residues. Here the CDR3 reads CASSSDRPYGYTF. The DNA of the CDR3 is TGTGCCAGCAGTTCAGACAGGCCCTATGGCTACACCTTC.

The table lists this clonotype with a few counts. The chain links TRBV29-1 to TRBJ2-4, with 8 nucleotides matching TRBD1. Per germline, CDR1 SQVTM and CDR2 ANQGSEA. The CDR3 loop spans 14 amino acids. V shed 6 bases, J shed 6 bases, and the junction held 10 bases outside the gene matches. The CDR3 sequence: CSVSGQVNRNIQYF. The CDR3 DNA reads TGCAGCGTGTCGGGACAGGTCAACCGAAACATTCAGTACTTC.